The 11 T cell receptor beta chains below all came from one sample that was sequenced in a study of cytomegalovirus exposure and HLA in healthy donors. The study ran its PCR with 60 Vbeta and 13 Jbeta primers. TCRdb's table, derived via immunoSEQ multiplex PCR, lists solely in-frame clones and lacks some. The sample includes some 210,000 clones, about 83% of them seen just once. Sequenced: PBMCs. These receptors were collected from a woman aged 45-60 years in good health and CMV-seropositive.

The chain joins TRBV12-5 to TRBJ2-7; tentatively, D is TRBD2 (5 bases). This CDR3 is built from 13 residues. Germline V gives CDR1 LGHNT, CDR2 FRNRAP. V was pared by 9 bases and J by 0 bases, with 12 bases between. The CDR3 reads CASADGVSYEQYF. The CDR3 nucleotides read TGTGCTAGCGCTGACGGGGTCTCCTACGAGCAGTACTTC.

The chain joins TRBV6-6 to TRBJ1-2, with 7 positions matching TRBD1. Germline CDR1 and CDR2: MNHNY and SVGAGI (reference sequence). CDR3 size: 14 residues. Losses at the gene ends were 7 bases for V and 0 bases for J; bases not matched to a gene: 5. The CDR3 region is CASTRQGPNYGYTF. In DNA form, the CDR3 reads TGTGCCAGCACCCGACAGGGCCCTAACTATGGCTACACCTTC.

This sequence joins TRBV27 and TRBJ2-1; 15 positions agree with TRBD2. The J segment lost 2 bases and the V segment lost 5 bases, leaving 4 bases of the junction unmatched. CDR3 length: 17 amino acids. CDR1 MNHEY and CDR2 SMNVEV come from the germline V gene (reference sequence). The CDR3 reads CASSTGTSGGTYNEQFF. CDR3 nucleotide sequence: TGTGCCAGCAGTACCGGGACTAGCGGGGGGACCTACAATGAGCAGTTCTTC.

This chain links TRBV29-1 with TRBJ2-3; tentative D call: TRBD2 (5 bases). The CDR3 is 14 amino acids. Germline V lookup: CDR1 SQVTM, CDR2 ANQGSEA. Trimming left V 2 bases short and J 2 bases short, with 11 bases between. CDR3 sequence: CSVEISGATDTQYF. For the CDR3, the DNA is TGCAGCGTTGAAATAAGCGGCGCCACAGATACGCAGTATTTT.

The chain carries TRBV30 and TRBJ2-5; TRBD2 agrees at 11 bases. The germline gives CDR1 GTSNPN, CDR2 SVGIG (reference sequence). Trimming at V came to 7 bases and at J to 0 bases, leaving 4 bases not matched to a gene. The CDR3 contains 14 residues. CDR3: CALRLAGYQETQYF. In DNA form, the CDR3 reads TGTGCCTTGAGACTAGCGGGGTACCAAGAGACCCAGTACTTC. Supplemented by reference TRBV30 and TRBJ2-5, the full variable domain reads SQTIHQWPATLVQPVGSPLSLECTVEGTSNPNLYWYRQAAGRGLQLLFYSVGIGQISSEVPQNLSASRPQDRQFILSSKKLLLSDSGFYLCALRLAGYQETQYFGPGTRLLVL.

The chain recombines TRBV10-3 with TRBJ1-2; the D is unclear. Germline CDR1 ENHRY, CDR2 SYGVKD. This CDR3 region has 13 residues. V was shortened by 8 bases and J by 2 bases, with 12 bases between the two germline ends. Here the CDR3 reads CAISHPRNYGYTF. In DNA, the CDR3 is TGTGCCATCTCCCACCCGAGGAACTATGGCTACACCTTC.

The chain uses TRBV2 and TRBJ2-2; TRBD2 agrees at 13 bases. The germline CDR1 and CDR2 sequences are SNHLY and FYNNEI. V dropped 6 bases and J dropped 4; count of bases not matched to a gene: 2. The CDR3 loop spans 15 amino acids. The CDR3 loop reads CASRGTSGITGELFF. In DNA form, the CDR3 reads TGTGCCAGCAGGGGGACTAGCGGGATCACCGGGGAGCTGTTTTTT.

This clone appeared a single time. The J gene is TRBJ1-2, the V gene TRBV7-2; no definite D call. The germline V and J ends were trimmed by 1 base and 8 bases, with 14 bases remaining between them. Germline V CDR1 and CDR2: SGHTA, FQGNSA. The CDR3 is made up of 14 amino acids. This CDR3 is CASSLDSGVGGYTF. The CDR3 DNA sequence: TGTGCCAGCAGCTTAGACTCCGGGGTGGGGGGCTACACCTTC. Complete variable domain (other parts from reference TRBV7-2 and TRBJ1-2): GAGVSQSPSNKVTEKGKDVELRCDPISGHTALYWYRQSLGQGLEFLIYFQGNSAPDKSGLPSDRFSAERTGGSVSTLTIQRTQQEDSAVYLCASSLDSGVGGYTFGSGTRLTVV.

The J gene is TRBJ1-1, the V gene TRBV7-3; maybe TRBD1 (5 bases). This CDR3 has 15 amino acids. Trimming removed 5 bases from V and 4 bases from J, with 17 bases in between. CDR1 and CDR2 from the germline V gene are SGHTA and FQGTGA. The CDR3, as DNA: TGTGCCAGCAGCCTAGGTGGGGGGATAACCACTGAAGCTTTCTTT. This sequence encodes CASSLGGGITTEAFF.

CDR3 protein: CASSQERLQETQYF. The CDR3 bases are TGTGCCAGCAGCCAGGAGAGACTACAAGAGACCCAGTACTTC. The rearrangement links TRBV4-2 to TRBJ2-5; tentative D call: TRBD2 (5 bases). This CDR3 region has 14 residues. The germline gives CDR1 LGHNA, CDR2 YNFKEQ. V was cut by 3 bases and J by 2 bases, with 10 bases left in between.

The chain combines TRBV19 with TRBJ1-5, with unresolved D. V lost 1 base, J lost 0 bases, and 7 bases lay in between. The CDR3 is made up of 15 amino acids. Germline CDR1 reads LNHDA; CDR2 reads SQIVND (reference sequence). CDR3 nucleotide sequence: TGTGCCAGTAGTATAGGGCGGAATAGCAATCAGCCCCAGCATTTT. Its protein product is CASSIGRNSNQPQHF.